The 27 T cell receptor beta chains listed next were all sequenced from one sample in a study of shared clonotypes between healthy human individuals. Assay used: immunoSEQ multiplex PCR; TCRdb lists only in-frame clones, some missing. The sample yields about 480,000 clones, around 79% seen once. Material: PBMCs. These receptors came from a woman in her thirties or forties in good health. Some clones in this sample may be carry-over from other donors' samples.

V and J are TRBV7-2 and TRBJ2-5, with 7 positions matching TRBD2. The CDR3 loop spans 14 amino acids. The germline V gene encodes CDR1 SGHTA and CDR2 FQGNSA. V shed 5 bases and J 5 bases; nucleotides not matched to a gene: 8. CDR3 in amino acids: CASSPRDGGETQYF. In DNA, the CDR3 is TGTGCCAGCAGCCCGAGGGACGGGGGGGAGACCCAGTACTTC.

The CDR3 spells CASSPRQGVNTEAFF. In DNA, the CDR3 is TGTGCCAGCAGTCCCCGACAGGGGGTTAACACTGAAGCTTTCTTT. The chain links TRBV28 to TRBJ1-1; 9 bases are a match to TRBD1. The V gene end was trimmed by 5 bases and the J gene end by 2 bases; junction bases not matched to a gene: 6. From germline, CDR1 is MDHEN and CDR2 SYDVKM. The CDR3 extends over 15 amino acids.

V is TRBV7-3 and J is TRBJ2-2; D unclear. This CDR3 region has 12 residues. Germline CDR1 and CDR2: SGHTA and FQGTGA. Trimming stripped 2 bases from V and 3 bases from J, with 1 base between. In nucleotides, the CDR3 is TGTGCCAGCAGCTTAGACACCGGGGAGCTGTTTTTT. Amino acid sequence: CASSLDTGELFF. Looking up the rest from reference TRBV7-3 and TRBJ2-2 gives the full variable domain: GAGVSQTPSNKVTEKGKYVELRCDPISGHTALYWYRQSLGQGPEFLIYFQGTGAADDSGLPNDRFFAVRPEGSVSTLKIQRTERGDSAVYLCASSLDTGELFFGEGSRLTVL.

This sequence joins TRBV20-1 and TRBJ1-2; no clear D gene. The CDR3 covers 11 residues. V shed 1 base and J shed 12 bases, with 12 bases lying between them. Germline V gene sequence: CDR1 DFQATT, CDR2 SNEGSKA (reference sequence). The CDR3 loop reads CSARVEGMHTF. The DNA of the CDR3 is TGCAGTGCTAGAGTGGAAGGGATGCACACCTTC.

The chain recombines TRBV7-9 with TRBJ2-7; D not certain. The CDR3 has 13 amino acids. V gave up 5 bases and J gave up 2 bases, with 10 bases separating them. From germline, CDR1 is SEHNR and CDR2 FQNEAQ (reference sequence). The CDR3 sequence: CASSPTEAYEQYF. The CDR3 DNA sequence: TGTGCCAGCAGCCCAACCGAAGCCTACGAGCAGTACTTC.

The chain is built from TRBV27 and TRBJ2-5; 7 bases map to TRBD1. V trimming: 4 bases; J trimming: 5 bases; junction bases outside the gene matches: 7. The CDR3 runs 14 residues. Germline CDR1 and CDR2: MNHEY and SMNVEV (reference sequence). The CDR3 DNA reads TGTGCCAGCAGTTACTCACAGGGGTGGGAGACCCAGTACTTC. It encodes CASSYSQGWETQYF.

The J gene is TRBJ2-3, the V gene TRBV7-6; the match to TRBD2 covers 7 bases. Germline V gene data show CDR1 as SGHVS and CDR2 as FNYEAQ. This CDR3 has 17 amino acids. With V trimmed by 1 base and J by 2 bases, 9 bases remained unmatched. CDR3 in DNA: TGTGCCAGCAGCTTAGTCGGTGCGGGAGACTTCACAGATACGCAGTATTTT. Encoded protein: CASSLVGAGDFTDTQYF.

This clone was seen once. The V call is TRBV10-1, the J call TRBJ2-2; the match to TRBD2 covers 7 bases. CDR1 is WNHNN, CDR2 SYGVQD, per germline (reference sequence). V dropped 3 bases and J dropped 3; count of bases not matched to a gene: 10. The CDR3 loop spans 17 amino acids. The CDR3 sequence is CASSERLADGYTGELFF. CDR3 in DNA: TGCGCCAGCAGTGAACGTCTAGCGGATGGGTACACCGGGGAGCTGTTTTTT.

The rearrangement links TRBV7-9 to TRBJ2-1; D unclear. Between the trimmed V and J ends, which lost 3 bases and 4 bases, there was a span of 4 bases. The CDR3 length is 12 residues. Germline-derived CDR1 and CDR2 are SEHNR and FQNEAQ (reference sequence). As DNA, the CDR3 is TGTGCCAGCAGCTTTGGGTACAATGAGCAGTTCTTC. Its translation: CASSFGYNEQFF.

Many counts were recorded for this clone. The chain recombines TRBV7-2 with TRBJ1-3; 7 nucleotides match TRBD1. J lost 0 bases, V lost 0 bases, and 2 bases had no gene match. From germline, CDR1 is SGHTA and CDR2 FQGNSA. The CDR3 totals 16 residues. As DNA, the CDR3 is TGTGCCAGCAGCTTAGCAGGGGGCTTCTCTGGAAACACCATATATTTT. It codes for CASSLAGGFSGNTIYF.

This clone was observed once. The rearrangement uses TRBV28 and TRBJ2-7, with D possibly called TRBD1 or TRBD2 (5 bases each). From germline, CDR1 is MDHEN and CDR2 SYDVKM. The CDR3 spans 16 residues. The V gene lost 4 bases and the J gene lost 0 bases, with 16 bases spanning the gap. In DNA, the CDR3 is TGTGCCAGCAGTTCGGTGTTTGGGGGTCTCTCCTACGAGCAGTACTTC. This sequence encodes CASSSVFGGLSYEQYF. Combining the CDR3 with reference TRBV28 and TRBJ2-7 gives the whole variable domain DVKVTQSSRYLVKRTGEKVFLECVQDMDHENMFWYRQDPGLGLRLIYFSYDVKMKEKGDIPEGYSVSREKKERFSLILESASTNQTSMYLCASSSVFGGLSYEQYFGPGTRLTVT.

This sequence joins TRBV30 and TRBJ1-5; D is perhaps TRBD1 (5 bases). The CDR3 loop spans 13 amino acids. V gave up 2 bases and J gave up 5 bases, with 10 bases separating them. Germline loops: CDR1 GTSNPN, CDR2 SVGIG (reference sequence). The DNA of the CDR3 is TGTGCCTGGAGTCAGAGGGGCGATCAGCCCCAGCATTTT. Its protein product is CAWSQRGDQPQHF. The full variable domain, its missing parts supplied by reference TRBV30 and TRBJ1-5, is SQTIHQWPATLVQPVGSPLSLECTVEGTSNPNLYWYRQAAGRGLQLLFYSVGIGQISSEVPQNLSASRPQDRQFILSSKKLLLSDSGFYLCAWSQRGDQPQHFGDGTRLSIL.

The rearrangement uses TRBV7-3 and TRBJ2-1; the D is unclear. Germline loops: CDR1 SGHTA, CDR2 FQGTGA. The CDR3 covers 18 residues. Trimming pared 2 bases from V and 0 bases from J, leaving 17 bases between. The DNA of the CDR3 is TGTGCCAGCAGCTTATTCCCACGAGCTTCCTCCTCCTACAATGAGCAGTTCTTC. Amino acid sequence: CASSLFPRASSSYNEQFF. Drawing the rest from reference TRBV7-3 and TRBJ2-1, the complete variable domain is GAGVSQTPSNKVTEKGKYVELRCDPISGHTALYWYRQSLGQGPEFLIYFQGTGAADDSGLPNDRFFAVRPEGSVSTLKIQRTERGDSAVYLCASSLFPRASSSYNEQFFGPGTRLTVL.

This chain joins TRBV6-6 and TRBJ2-1, with D hard to call. Germline V gene sequence: CDR1 MNHNY, CDR2 SVGAGI (reference sequence). V gave up 2 bases and J gave up 8 bases, with 4 bases separating them. The CDR3 is 11 residues long. In DNA, the CDR3 is TGTGCCAGCAGTTACAGCGATGAGCAGTTCTTC. Its protein is CASSYSDEQFF.

The chain links TRBV27 to TRBJ1-1; D is ambiguous. Trimming took off 0 bases at V and 2 bases at J, with 7 bases between the two ends. This CDR3 comprises 14 residues. Germline loops: CDR1 MNHEY, CDR2 SMNVEV (reference sequence). CDR3 coding DNA: TGTGCCAGCAGTTTATCCGGCCCTAACACTGAAGCTTTCTTT. Amino acid sequence: CASSLSGPNTEAFF.

The V call is TRBV5-1, the J call TRBJ1-2; the match to TRBD1 covers 8 bases. The CDR3 has 13 amino acids. V shed 3 bases and J 4 bases; nucleotides not matched to a gene: 2. Germline V gene data show CDR1 as SGHRS and CDR2 as YFSETQ. In nucleotides, the CDR3 is TGCGCCAGCAGCTCTGGACAGGGCTATGGCTACACCTTC. It translates to CASSSGQGYGYTF.

The chain recombines TRBV5-1 with TRBJ2-3, with 8 bases matching TRBD1. This CDR3 spans 14 amino acids. The germline V gene encodes CDR1 SGHRS and CDR2 YFSETQ. With 7 bases clipped from V and 1 base from J, the junction kept 5 bases outside the gene matches. CDR3 residues: CASHRDRRTDTQYF. In nucleotides, the CDR3 is TGCGCCAGCCACAGGGACAGGCGCACAGATACGCAGTATTTT.

The chain couples TRBV21-1 to TRBJ2-2. TRBV21-1 corresponds to a pseudogene. This CDR3 has 15 residues. CDR3 DNA: TGTGCCAGCAGCAAACTTGGATCCGGCACCGGGGAGCTGTTTTTT. It codes for CASSKLGSGTGELFF.

In DNA, the CDR3 is TGTGCCAGCAGCTTGGAACTAGCGGGAGTCGGGACCCAGTACTTC. This gives the protein CASSLELAGVGTQYF. The chain couples TRBV5-4 to TRBJ2-5; 11 positions match TRBD2. The V segment lost 0 bases and the J segment 7 bases; nucleotides outside the gene matches: 5. This CDR3 spans 15 amino acids. CDR1 and CDR2 (germline): SGHNT, YYREEE (reference sequence).

The chain recombines TRBV2 with TRBJ2-3, with D unresolved. The CDR3 extends over 14 amino acids. Germline assignment: CDR1 SNHLY and CDR2 FYNNEI. V was shortened by 4 bases and J by 2 bases, with 10 bases between the two germline ends. CDR3 amino acids: CASSASGSTDTQYF. The CDR3 DNA reads TGTGCCAGCAGTGCATCCGGATCCACAGATACGCAGTATTTT.

The V call is TRBV5-4, the J call TRBJ2-1; TRBD2 aligns across 10 bases. Germline V gene sequence: CDR1 SGHNT, CDR2 YYREEE (reference sequence). The V segment lost 3 bases and the J segment 6 bases; nucleotides outside the gene matches: 12. This CDR3 contains 17 residues. CDR3 residues: CASSSKAASGGSNEQFF. The CDR3 DNA reads TGTGCCAGCAGCTCTAAGGCGGCTAGCGGGGGCTCCAATGAGCAGTTCTTC.

The chain couples TRBV2 to TRBJ2-1; 8 bases map to TRBD2. Germline V gene data show CDR1 as SNHLY and CDR2 as FYNNEI. Unmatched junction bases numbered 7, after V lost 3 bases and J lost 9 bases. The CDR3 has 14 amino acids. In DNA form, the CDR3 reads TGTGCCAGCAGTGAGGGACTAGTCGGTCGTGAGCAGTTCTTC. Amino acids: CASSEGLVGREQFF.

J is TRBJ1-3 and V is TRBV28; tentative D call: TRBD1 (6 bases). Germline V gives CDR1 MDHEN, CDR2 SYDVKM. The V and J ends lost 5 bases and 2 bases respectively, with 16 bases between them. The CDR3 has 16 residues. The CDR3 DNA sequence: TGTGCCAGCAGTCCTAGGGGGGGATTAGCTGGAAACACCATATATTTT. Encoded protein: CASSPRGGLAGNTIYF.

The V gene is TRBV18, the J gene TRBJ2-2; 8 bases are shared with TRBD2. The length of the CDR3 is 17 residues. From germline, CDR1 is KGHSH and CDR2 LQKENI. V lost 2 bases and J lost 5; bases outside the gene matches: 10. Written as DNA, the CDR3 is TGTGCCAGCTCACCATCCGGGCGGGAGGCGACAACCGGGGAGCTGTTTTTT. It translates to CASSPSGREATTGELFF.

The chain carries TRBV6-4 and TRBJ2-1, with D tentatively TRBD2 (6 bases). The CDR3 spans 16 residues. Germline CDR1 MRHNA, CDR2 SNTAGT. V gave up 0 bases and J gave up 8 bases, with 17 bases separating them. This chain's CDR3 is CASSDSEGGEADEQFF. The CDR3 DNA reads as TGTGCCAGCAGTGACTCTGAGGGAGGTGAGGCGGATGAGCAGTTCTTC.

V usage is TRBV7-2 and J usage is TRBJ2-7; D is undetermined. In germline, CDR1 is SGHTA, CDR2 FQGNSA. The CDR3 is 15 amino acids. V was shortened by 7 bases and J by 3 bases, with 19 bases between the two germline ends. CDR3 coding DNA: TGTGCCAGCATCCTCGGTCCATCATCCCACTACGAGCAGTACTTC. It specifies CASILGPSSHYEQYF.

V usage is TRBV10-3 and J usage is TRBJ1-1; 7 bases line up with TRBD1. Per the germline V gene, CDR1 is ENHRY and CDR2 is SYGVKD. This CDR3 comprises 12 residues. Unmatched junction bases numbered 1, after V lost 8 bases and J lost 1 base. The CDR3 nucleotides are TGTGCCATCCAGGGGGAGAACACTGAAGCTTTCTTT. Translated: CAIQGENTEAFF.